The clone carrying this T cell receptor beta chain was detected a few times. This sample is drawn from a study of T-cell reconstitution after alpha-beta-depleted transplantation in children. As it was prepared, the TCRbeta library received unique molecular identifiers. MiXCR was run by TCRdb on the PCR reads, yielding one entry per CDR3 protein. This table has around 600,000 distinct CDR3 sequences, more than 9% appearing once. The CDR3 totals 12 residues. Germline assignment: CDR1 SGHTA and CDR2 FQGNSA. Trimming removed 6 bases at V and 8 bases at J, with 13 bases between. Sequences were derived from PBMCs from the stem cell graft donor, sampled from the stem cell graft. The receptor's source is a human donor who donated a stem cell graft to a child with acute myeloid leukemia. The chain is built from TRBV7-2 and TRBJ1-2; a possible D gene is TRBD1 (5 bases). CDR3 region: CASSTREFGYTF. Here the CDR3 DNA reads TGTGCCAGCAGTACCAGGGAATTCGGCTACACCTTC. Drawing the rest from reference TRBV7-2 and TRBJ1-2, the complete variable domain is GAGVSQSPSNKVTEKGKDVELRCDPISGHTALYWYRQSLGQGLEFLIYFQGNSAPDKSGLPSDRFSAERTGGSVSTLTIQRTQQEDSAVYLCASSTREFGYTFGSGTRLTVV.